This paragraph reports one T cell receptor (beta chain). As processed by the authors: From reference gene primer amplification, estimates of nucleated cell counts were derived. Profiling relied on immunoSEQ multiplex PCR, and the TCRdb table lists in-frame clones only, not all of them. Clone size and V and J calls were adopted from that table, with D and trimming inferred from the DNA. The sample holds around 140,000 clones; around 83% are singletons and the top ten take under 10%. This CDR3 has 14 residues. The Seattle site enrolled patients during active infection and followed them longitudinally. The sample originates from a study of blood T cell repertoires in COVID-19. Study-wide context: The samples span acute and convalescent COVID-19 from the United States, Italy and Spain. T cells, B-cell-depleted T cells, or PBMCs supplied cDNA or gDNA.

This chain links TRBV21-1 with TRBJ2-3; the table's D call TRBD2 went unverified against the DNA. TRBV21-1 is assigned pseudogene status. The sequenced material came from peripheral blood. This sequence originates from a young man with COVID-19, enrolled during active disease. CDR3 region: CASSTRLLPDTQYF. For the CDR3, the DNA is TGTGCCAGCAGCACCCGACTACTACCAGATACGCAGTATTTT.